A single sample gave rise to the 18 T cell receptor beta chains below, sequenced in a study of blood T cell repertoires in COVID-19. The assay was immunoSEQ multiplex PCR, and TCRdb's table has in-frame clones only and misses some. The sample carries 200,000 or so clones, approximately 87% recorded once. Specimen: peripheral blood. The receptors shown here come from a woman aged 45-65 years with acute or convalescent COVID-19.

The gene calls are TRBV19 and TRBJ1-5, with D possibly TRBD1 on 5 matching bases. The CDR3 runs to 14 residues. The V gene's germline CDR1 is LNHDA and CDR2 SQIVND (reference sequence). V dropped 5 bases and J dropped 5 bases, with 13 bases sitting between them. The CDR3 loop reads CASSLGGGDQPQHF. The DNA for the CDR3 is TGTGCCAGTAGTTTAGGCGGGGGAGATCAGCCCCAGCATTTT.

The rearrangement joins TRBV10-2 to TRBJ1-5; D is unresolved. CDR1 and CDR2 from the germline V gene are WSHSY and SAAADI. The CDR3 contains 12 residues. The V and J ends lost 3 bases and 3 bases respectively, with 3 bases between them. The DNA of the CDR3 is TGCGCCAGCAGTGACCTCAATCAGCCCCAGCATTTT. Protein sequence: CASSDLNQPQHF.

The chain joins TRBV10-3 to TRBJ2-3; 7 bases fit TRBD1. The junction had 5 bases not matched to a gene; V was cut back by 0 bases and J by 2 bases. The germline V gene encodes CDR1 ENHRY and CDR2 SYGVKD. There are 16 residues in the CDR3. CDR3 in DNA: TGTGCCATCAGTGAGTCCCGGGGACAGACCACAGATACGCAGTATTTT. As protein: CAISESRGQTTDTQYF.

The CDR3 DNA reads as TGCAGCGTTGCAAGAACAGGGGCCTACGAGCAGTACTTC. Amino acids: CSVARTGAYEQYF. The chain carries TRBV29-1 and TRBJ2-7; 7 bases are a match to TRBD1. Germline CDR1 and CDR2: SQVTM and ANQGSEA. Unmatched junction bases numbered 5, after V lost 4 bases and J lost 2 bases. The CDR3 is 13 residues long.

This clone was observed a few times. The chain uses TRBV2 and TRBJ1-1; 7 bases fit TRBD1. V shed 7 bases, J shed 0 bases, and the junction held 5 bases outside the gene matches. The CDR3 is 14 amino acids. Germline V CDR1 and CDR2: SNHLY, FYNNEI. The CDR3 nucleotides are TGTGCCAGCATTGAGGGACAGATGAACACTGAAGCTTTCTTT. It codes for CASIEGQMNTEAFF.

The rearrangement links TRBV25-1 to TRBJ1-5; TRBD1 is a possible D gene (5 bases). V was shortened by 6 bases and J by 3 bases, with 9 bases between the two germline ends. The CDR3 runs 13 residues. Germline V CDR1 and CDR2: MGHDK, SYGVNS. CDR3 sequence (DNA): TGTGCCAGCAGAGGACAAGCCAATCAGCCCCAGCATTTT. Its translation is CASRGQANQPQHF.

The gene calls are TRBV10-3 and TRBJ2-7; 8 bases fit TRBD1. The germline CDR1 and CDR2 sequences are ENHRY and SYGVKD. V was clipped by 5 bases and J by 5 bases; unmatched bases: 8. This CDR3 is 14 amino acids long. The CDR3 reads CAISTGQGYDEQYF. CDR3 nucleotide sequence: TGTGCCATCAGTACCGGACAGGGCTACGACGAGCAGTACTTC.

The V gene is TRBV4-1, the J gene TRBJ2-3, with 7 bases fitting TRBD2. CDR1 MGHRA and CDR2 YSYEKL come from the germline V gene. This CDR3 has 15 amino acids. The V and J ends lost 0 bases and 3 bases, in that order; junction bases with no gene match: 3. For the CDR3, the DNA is TGCGCCAGCAGCCAAGACTCGGGGGGAACAGATACGCAGTATTTT. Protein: CASSQDSGGTDTQYF.

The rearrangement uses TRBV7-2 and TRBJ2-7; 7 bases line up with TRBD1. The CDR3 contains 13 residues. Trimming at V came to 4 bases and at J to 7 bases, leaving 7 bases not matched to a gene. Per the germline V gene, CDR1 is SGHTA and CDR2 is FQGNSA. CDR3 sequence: CASSSYRGVEQYF. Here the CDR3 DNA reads TGTGCCAGCAGCTCGTACAGGGGAGTAGAGCAGTACTTC.

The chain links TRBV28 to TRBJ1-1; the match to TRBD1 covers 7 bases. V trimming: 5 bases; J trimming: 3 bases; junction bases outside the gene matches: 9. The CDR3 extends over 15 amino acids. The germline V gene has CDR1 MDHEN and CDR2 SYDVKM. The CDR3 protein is CASSPMDRRDTEAFF. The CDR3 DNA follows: TGTGCCAGCAGTCCTATGGACAGGAGGGACACTGAAGCTTTCTTT.

CDR3 nucleotide sequence: TGTGCCAGCAGCCAACAACCGACAGACATGGGCTATGGCTACACCTTC. Translating gives CASSQQPTDMGYGYTF. The chain employs TRBV3-1 (or the pseudogene TRBV3-2) and TRBJ1-2; D may be TRBD1 (5 bases). From germline, CDR1 is LGHDT and CDR2 YNNKEL (reference sequence). The CDR3 loop spans 16 amino acids. Trimming stripped 2 bases from V and 4 bases from J, with 17 bases between.

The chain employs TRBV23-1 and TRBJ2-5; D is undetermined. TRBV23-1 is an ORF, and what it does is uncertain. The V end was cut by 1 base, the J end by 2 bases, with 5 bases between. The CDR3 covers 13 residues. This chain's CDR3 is CASSQFPQETQYF. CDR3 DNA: TGCGCCAGCAGTCAATTCCCACAAGAGACCCAGTACTTC.

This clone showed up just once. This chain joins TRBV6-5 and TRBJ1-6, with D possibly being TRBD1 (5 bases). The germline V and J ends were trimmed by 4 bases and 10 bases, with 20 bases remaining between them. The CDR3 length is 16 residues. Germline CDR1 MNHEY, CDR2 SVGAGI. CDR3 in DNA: TGTGCCAGCAGTTCACCAACAGGCCCGGGAGGATCACCCCTCCACTTT. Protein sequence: CASSSPTGPGGSPLHF.

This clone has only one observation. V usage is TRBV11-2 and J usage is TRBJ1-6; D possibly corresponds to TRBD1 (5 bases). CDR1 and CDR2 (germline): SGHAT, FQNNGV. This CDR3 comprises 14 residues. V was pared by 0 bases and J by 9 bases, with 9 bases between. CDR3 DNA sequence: TGTGCCAGCAGCTTAGAAGTGGGGGGTTCACCCCTCCACTTT. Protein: CASSLEVGGSPLHF.

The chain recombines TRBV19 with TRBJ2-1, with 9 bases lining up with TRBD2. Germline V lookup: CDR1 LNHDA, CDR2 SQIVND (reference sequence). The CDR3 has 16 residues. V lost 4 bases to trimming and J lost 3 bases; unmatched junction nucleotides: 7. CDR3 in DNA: TGTGCCAGTAGTACCCAGCGGGGGGCATACTACAATGAGCAGTTCTTC. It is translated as CASSTQRGAYYNEQFF.

CDR3 sequence (DNA): TGTGCCAGCAGTGAAACTCGAGGACAGCCCCAGCATTTT. Protein sequence: CASSETRGQPQHF. The rearrangement uses TRBV6-1 and TRBJ1-5; D remains unclear. The CDR3 totals 13 residues. Trimming took 2 bases from V and 7 from J, leaving 9 bases between them. Germline CDR1 is MNHNS and CDR2 is SASEGT.

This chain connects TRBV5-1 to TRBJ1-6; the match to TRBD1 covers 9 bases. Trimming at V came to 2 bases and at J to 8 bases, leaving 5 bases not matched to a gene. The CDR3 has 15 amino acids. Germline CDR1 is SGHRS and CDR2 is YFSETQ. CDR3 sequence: CASSFLQGADSPLHF. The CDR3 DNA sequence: TGCGCCAGCAGCTTTCTACAGGGGGCAGATTCACCCCTCCACTTT.

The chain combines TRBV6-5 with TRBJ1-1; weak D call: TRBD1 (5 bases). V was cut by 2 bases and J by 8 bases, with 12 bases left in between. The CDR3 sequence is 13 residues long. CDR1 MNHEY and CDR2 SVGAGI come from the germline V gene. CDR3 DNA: TGTGCCAGCAGTTACGCGCAAAGGGGAGAAGCTTTCTTT. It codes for CASSYAQRGEAFF.